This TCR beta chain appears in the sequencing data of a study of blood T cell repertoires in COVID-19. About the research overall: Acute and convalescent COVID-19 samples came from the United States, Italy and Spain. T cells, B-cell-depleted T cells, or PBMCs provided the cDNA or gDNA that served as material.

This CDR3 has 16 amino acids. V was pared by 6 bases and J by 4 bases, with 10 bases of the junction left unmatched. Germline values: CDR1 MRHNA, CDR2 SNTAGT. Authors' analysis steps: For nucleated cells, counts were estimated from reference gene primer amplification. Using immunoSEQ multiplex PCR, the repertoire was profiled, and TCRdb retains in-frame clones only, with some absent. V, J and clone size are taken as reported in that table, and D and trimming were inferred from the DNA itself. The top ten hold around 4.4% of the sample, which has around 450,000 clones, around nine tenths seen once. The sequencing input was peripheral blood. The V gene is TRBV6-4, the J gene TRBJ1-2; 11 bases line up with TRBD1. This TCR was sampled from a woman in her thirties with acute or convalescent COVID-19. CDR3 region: CASSHRTGGLRYGYTF. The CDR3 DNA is TGTGCCAGCAGCCACCGGACAGGGGGCCTCCGCTATGGCTACACCTTC.